The 16 T cell receptor beta chains below come from one sample, sequenced in a study of metastatic and nonmetastatic thyroid tumors. Each patient went into thyroid surgery without having received any treatment. TCRdb reprocessed the PCR reads using MiXCR. The data contain about 30,000 clones, about 10% of them singletons. The sequenced material came from blood. All receptors derive from a female donor with papillary thyroid cancer or a benign thyroid nodule (not recorded which). Some clones in this sample may be carry-over from other donors' samples.

Ten or more counts support this clone. The genes are TRBV7-9 and TRBJ2-2, with 7 bases aligning to TRBD2. With V trimmed by 5 bases and J by 3 bases, 12 bases remained unmatched. The CDR3 length is 17 residues. Germline V CDR1 and CDR2: SEHNR, FQNEAQ (reference sequence). The CDR3 nucleotides are TGTGCCAGCAGCCCCCGGCGGGAGCGGTTGCACACCGGGGAGCTGTTTTTT. Amino acids: CASSPRRERLHTGELFF. Combining the CDR3 with reference TRBV7-9 and TRBJ2-2 gives the whole variable domain DTGVSQNPRHKITKRGQNVTFRCDPISEHNRLYWYRQTLGQGPEFLTYFQNEAQLEKSRLLSDRFSAERPKGSFSTLEIQRTEQGDSAMYLCASSPRRERLHTGELFFGEGSRLTVL.

This clone was observed at least ten times. Germline is not matched at one junction end, which may reflect a read error. V is TRBV11-3 and J is TRBJ2-1; TRBD1 might be the D (5 bases). This CDR3 is built from 9 residues. The V gene's germline CDR1 is SGHNT and CDR2 YENEEA. CDR3 bases: TGTGCCAGCAGCCTAGTAGGGGTCTTC. It codes for CASSLVGVF.

This clone has ten or more counts. The genes are TRBV6-2 or TRBV6-3 and TRBJ2-7; a possible D gene is TRBD2 (6 bases). The V gene's germline CDR1 is MNHEY and CDR2 SVGEGT. V dropped 6 bases and J dropped 6 bases, with 18 bases sitting between them. This CDR3 is 14 amino acids long. The CDR3 DNA sequence: TGTGCCAGCAGCTCCACGGGAGTACCTATCGAGCAGTACTTC. Amino acid sequence: CASSSTGVPIEQYF.

The V gene is TRBV11-2, the J gene TRBJ1-2; unclear D gene. Germline CDR1 is SGHAT and CDR2 is FQNNGV. Deletions cut 2 bases from V and 7 bases from J, with 11 bases between. The CDR3 runs 13 residues. CDR3 in DNA: TGTGCCAGCAGCTTAAAGTCAGGATCTGGCTACACCTTC. Amino acid sequence: CASSLKSGSGYTF. The entire variable domain, with the rest obtained from reference TRBV11-2 and TRBJ1-2, is as follows: EAGVAQSPRYKIIEKRQSVAFWCNPISGHATLYWYQQILGQGPKLLIQFQNNGVVDDSQLPKDRFSAERLKGVDSTLKIQPAKLEDSAVYLCASSLKSGSGYTFGSGTRLTVV.

There are many counts of this clone. J is TRBJ2-4 and V is TRBV11-2, with TRBD2 identical over 9 bases. The CDR3 runs 17 residues. Germline lookup yields CDR1 SGHAT and CDR2 FQNNGV. V shed 0 bases and J 7 bases; nucleotides not matched to a gene: 10. CDR3 sequence reads: CASSLDLAGVGDNIQYF. Written as DNA, the CDR3 is TGTGCCAGCAGCTTAGATTTAGCGGGAGTTGGGGATAACATTCAGTACTTC.

This clone was seen ten or more times. The gene calls are TRBV5-4 and TRBJ1-1; D not resolved. Germline V CDR1 and CDR2: SGHNT, YYREEE (reference sequence). V was trimmed by 3 bases and J by 7 bases, leaving 16 bases between them. The CDR3 consists of 14 residues. Written as DNA, the CDR3 is TGTGCCAGCAGCTCCCCGGCGGCGGGGATTGAAGCTTTCTTT. Its translation is CASSSPAAGIEAFF.

This sequence joins TRBV19 and TRBJ1-2; maybe TRBD1 (5 bases). This CDR3 region has 14 residues. V lost 7 bases to trimming and J lost 8 bases, with 20 bases between them. Germline values: CDR1 LNHDA, CDR2 SQIVND (reference sequence). The CDR3 DNA reads TGTGCCAGTAAGAAGTCCCGGTCCGGGGGGGGCTACACCTTC. This translates into CASKKSRSGGGYTF.

This clone was detected ten times or more. The chain combines TRBV7-9 with TRBJ2-7; 8 bases align to TRBD2. The CDR3 is made up of 14 amino acids. In germline, CDR1 is SEHNR, CDR2 FQNEAQ (reference sequence). V was pared by 4 bases and J by 3 bases, with 5 bases of the junction left unmatched. CDR3 in DNA: TGTGCCAGCAGCTCCGGGACTAGTGGCTACGAGCAGTACTTC. This translates into CASSSGTSGYEQYF.

This clone was seen many times. The CDR3 sequence: CASSVEAEGRAGGYTF. The DNA of the CDR3 is TGTGCCAGCAGCGTAGAGGCCGAGGGGCGCGCGGGGGGCTACACCTTC. V is TRBV9 and J is TRBJ1-2, with a tentative D call TRBD1 (5 bases). V was shortened by 0 bases and J by 8 bases, with 20 bases between the two germline ends. The CDR3 spans 16 residues. Germline CDR1 reads SGDLS; CDR2 reads YYNGEE.

This sequence joins TRBV6-2 or TRBV6-3 and TRBJ1-6, with D unresolved. Germline CDR1 MNHEY, CDR2 SVGEGT. Between the trimmed V and J ends, which lost 6 bases and 10 bases, there was a span of 1 base. The CDR3 totals 9 residues. The chain's CDR3 is CASSSPLHF. The CDR3 DNA reads as TGTGCCAGCAGCTCACCCCTCCACTTT.

This clone was counted ten times or more. The rearrangement joins TRBV2 to TRBJ2-3; 7 bases fit TRBD2. There are 14 residues in the CDR3. Germline CDR1 is SNHLY and CDR2 is FYNNEI. V lost 6 bases and J lost 13; bases outside the gene matches: 16. The CDR3, as DNA: TGTGCCAGCAGCCCGGGGCTAGCGGCCGCGGCGGAGTATTTT. This translates into CASSPGLAAAAEYF.

In this sample, this clone turned up many times. This sequence joins TRBV29-1 and TRBJ1-1; D perhaps matches TRBD1 (6 bases). This CDR3 spans 13 amino acids. The ends were cut back, 8 bases at V and 7 bases at J, with 20 bases in the middle. CDR1 is SQVTM, CDR2 ANQGSEA, per germline. CDR3 loop: CSSKRITGLEAFF. Here the CDR3 DNA reads TGCAGCTCAAAACGGATCACAGGGCTTGAAGCTTTCTTT.

This clone has ten or more counts. The chain has TRBV20-1 and TRBJ2-1, with 7 bases fitting TRBD2. The CDR3 consists of 14 residues. Germline lookup yields CDR1 DFQATT and CDR2 SNEGSKA (reference sequence). Unmatched junction bases numbered 7, after V lost 4 bases and J lost 4 bases. In nucleotides, the CDR3 is TGCAGTGCTAAGAGGCGGGAGTCTTACAATGAGCAGTTCTTC. This codes for CSAKRRESYNEQFF.

This clone showed up many times. The chain employs TRBV7-9 and TRBJ2-5; no reliable D call. Germline CDR1 SEHNR, CDR2 FQNEAQ (reference sequence). V shed 5 bases and J shed 5 bases, with 12 bases lying between them. The CDR3 totals 13 residues. Here the CDR3 reads CASSNEEWETQYF. CDR3 DNA: TGTGCCAGCAGCAACGAGGAATGGGAGACCCAGTACTTC.

This clone was found many times. The rearrangement links TRBV27 to TRBJ2-5; D not certain. The ends were cut back, 6 bases at V and 4 bases at J, with 15 bases in the middle. Germline V gene data show CDR1 as MNHEY and CDR2 as SMNVEV (reference sequence). The CDR3 consists of 14 residues. The CDR3 region is CASSLGRSAETQYF. In DNA, the CDR3 is TGTGCCAGCAGCCTCGGACGGTCTGCAGAGACCCAGTACTTC.

This clone was recorded at least ten times. The chain combines TRBV4-3 with TRBJ1-1, with TRBD1 as a possible D gene (5 bases). In germline, CDR1 is LGHNA, CDR2 YSLEER. The CDR3 has 14 residues. V was pared by 3 bases and J by 0 bases, with 8 bases between. The CDR3 here is CASSQRGVNTEAFF. For the CDR3, the DNA is TGCGCCAGCAGCCAGAGGGGAGTGAACACTGAAGCTTTCTTT.